The rows below give T cell receptor beta chains drawn from one sample of a study of T cell changes during pregnancy in multiple sclerosis. Sequenced by immunoSEQ multiplex PCR; TCRdb stores in-frame clones only, minus some. Seen here are about 43,000 clones, under 90% observed once, and the top ten hold roughly 4.8%. Source: peripheral blood, taken in the second trimester of pregnancy. These receptors originate from a female donor in good health, enrolled as a control in a pregnancy study. The CDR3 runs from the conserved cysteine through the conserved F or W. A D gene is named only where the DNA matches it firmly. For some rows the clone size is stated as once, few or many, or as a class when expanded; others skip it.

abundance: .; j_gene: TRBJ2-1; v_gene: TRBV7-9; d_gene: .; CDR3aa: CASSPGVGGSYNEQFF; CDR3nt: TGTGCCAGCAGCCCCGGGGTCGGGGGCTCCTACAATGAGCAGTTCTTC
abundance: .; j_gene: TRBJ1-3; v_gene: TRBV7-2; d_gene: .; CDR3aa: CASSLIGSYGGNTIYF; CDR3nt: TGTGCCAGCAGCTTAATCGGGTCCTACGGTGGAAACACCATATATTTT
abundance: .; j_gene: TRBJ2-7; v_gene: TRBV23-1; d_gene: .; CDR3aa: CASSPLKLLASYEQYF; CDR3nt: TGCGCCAGCAGTCCCCTCAAGTTGTTAGCGTCCTACGAGCAGTACTTC
abundance: .; j_gene: TRBJ1-3; v_gene: TRBV10-3; d_gene: TRBD1; CDR3aa: CAISADRDSDTIYF; CDR3nt: TGTGCCATCAGTGCGGACAGGGATTCTGACACCATATATTTT
abundance: few; j_gene: TRBJ1-1; v_gene: TRBV14; d_gene: .; CDR3aa: CASSLPGTEAFF; CDR3nt: TGTGCCAGCAGCCTACCCGGGACTGAAGCTTTCTTT
abundance: .; j_gene: TRBJ2-2; v_gene: TRBV5-4; d_gene: .; CDR3aa: CASSDGGLRELFF; CDR3nt: TGTGCCAGCTCGGACGGCGGGTTACGGGAGCTGTTTTTT
abundance: .; j_gene: TRBJ2-7; v_gene: TRBV5-4; d_gene: TRBD1; CDR3aa: CASSLGPGGYEQYF; CDR3nt: TGTGCCAGCAGCTTGGGGCCAGGGGGCTACGAGCAGTACTTC
abundance: few; j_gene: TRBJ1-6; v_gene: TRBV6-5; d_gene: TRBD1; CDR3aa: CASRQGSGTPLHF; CDR3nt: TGTGCCAGCCGACAGGGGTCCGGCACACCCCTCCACTTT
abundance: once; j_gene: TRBJ2-1; v_gene: TRBV5-1; d_gene: TRBD2; CDR3aa: CASSQRGDYNEQFF; CDR3nt: TGCGCCAGCAGCCAGCGGGGGGACTACAATGAGCAGTTCTTC
abundance: few; j_gene: TRBJ1-1; v_gene: TRBV4-1; d_gene: TRBD1; CDR3aa: CASSQGRQGAIAEAFF; CDR3nt: TGCGCCAGCAGCCAAGGGAGACAGGGGGCGATCGCTGAAGCTTTCTTT
abundance: .; j_gene: TRBJ2-1; v_gene: TRBV2; d_gene: .; CDR3aa: CASSELLTSYNEQFF; CDR3nt: TGTGCCAGCAGTGAACTTTTAACATCCTACAATGAGCAGTTCTTC
abundance: .; j_gene: TRBJ1-2; v_gene: TRBV29-1; d_gene: TRBD1; CDR3aa: CSVSPGQRYGYTF; CDR3nt: TGCAGCGTCTCCCCGGGACAGCGCTATGGCTACACCTTC
abundance: .; j_gene: TRBJ2-7; v_gene: TRBV7-2; d_gene: TRBD1; CDR3aa: CASSLGGQGIDEQYF; CDR3nt: TGTGCCAGCAGCTTAGGGGGACAGGGTATCGACGAGCAGTACTTC
abundance: .; j_gene: TRBJ1-2; v_gene: TRBV11-2; d_gene: TRBD1; CDR3aa: CASTPGTGNGYTF; CDR3nt: TGTGCCAGCACCCCCGGGACAGGGAACGGCTACACCTTC
abundance: .; j_gene: TRBJ1-1; v_gene: TRBV28; d_gene: .; CDR3aa: CASTPSGYTEAFF; CDR3nt: TGTGCCAGCACCCCTTCAGGGTACACTGAAGCTTTCTTT
abundance: once; j_gene: TRBJ2-7; v_gene: TRBV20-1; d_gene: TRBD2; CDR3aa: CSARTSYEQYF; CDR3nt: TGCAGTGCTCGGACTAGCTACGAGCAGTACTTC
abundance: .; j_gene: TRBJ1-1; v_gene: TRBV25-1; d_gene: TRBD1; CDR3aa: CASSRTGDMEAFF; CDR3nt: TGTGCCAGCAGCCGGACAGGTGATATGGAAGCTTTCTTT
abundance: .; j_gene: TRBJ2-2; v_gene: TRBV29-1; d_gene: TRBD2; CDR3aa: CSVKAGANTGELFF; CDR3nt: TGCAGCGTGAAAGCGGGGGCGAACACCGGGGAGCTGTTTTTT
abundance: .; j_gene: TRBJ2-5; v_gene: TRBV5-1; d_gene: TRBD1; CDR3aa: CASSFRTGTLTETQYF; CDR3nt: TGCGCCAGCAGCTTTCGGACAGGGACCCTTACGGAGACCCAGTACTTC
abundance: few; j_gene: TRBJ2-7; v_gene: TRBV5-1; d_gene: TRBD2; CDR3aa: CASSLGGGGYEQYF; CDR3nt: TGCGCCAGCAGCTTGGGTGGGGGGGGATACGAGCAGTACTTC
abundance: .; j_gene: TRBJ1-1; v_gene: TRBV19; d_gene: TRBD1; CDR3aa: CASMGQGRTEAFF; CDR3nt: TGTGCCAGTATGGGACAGGGAAGGACTGAAGCTTTCTTT
abundance: .; j_gene: TRBJ2-1; v_gene: TRBV20-1; d_gene: .; CDR3aa: CSSQNHNEQFF; CDR3nt: TGCAGTTCCCAGAACCACAATGAGCAGTTCTTC
abundance: .; j_gene: TRBJ1-6; v_gene: TRBV12-5; d_gene: .; CDR3aa: CASGLEGRSPLHF; CDR3nt: TGTGCTAGTGGTTTGGAGGGGAGGTCACCCCTCCACTTT
abundance: .; j_gene: TRBJ1-2; v_gene: TRBV5-4; d_gene: TRBD1; CDR3aa: CASSPKTGTMDGYTF; CDR3nt: TGTGCCAGCAGCCCGAAGACAGGGACAATGGATGGCTACACCTTC
abundance: .; j_gene: TRBJ1-4; v_gene: TRBV6-5; d_gene: TRBD1; CDR3aa: CASSSGTAKEKLFF; CDR3nt: TGTGCCAGCAGTTCCGGGACAGCGAAGGAAAAACTGTTTTTT
abundance: .; j_gene: TRBJ2-7; v_gene: TRBV11-3; d_gene: .; CDR3aa: CASSQPTDYEQYF; CDR3nt: TGTGCCAGCAGCCAACCGACAGACTACGAGCAGTACTTC
abundance: .; j_gene: TRBJ1-1; v_gene: TRBV9; d_gene: .; CDR3aa: CASSPSAMNTEAFF; CDR3nt: TGTGCCAGCAGCCCCTCCGCTATGAACACTGAAGCTTTCTTT
abundance: .; j_gene: TRBJ1-1; v_gene: TRBV5-1; d_gene: .; CDR3aa: CASSLDITGTNTEAFF; CDR3nt: TGCGCCAGCAGCTTGGATATTACAGGGACCAACACTGAAGCTTTCTTT
abundance: .; j_gene: TRBJ2-1; v_gene: TRBV18; d_gene: TRBD2; CDR3aa: CASSQRLAGDYNEQFF; CDR3nt: TGTGCCAGCTCTCAAAGACTAGCGGGGGACTACAATGAGCAGTTCTTC
abundance: .; j_gene: TRBJ2-3; v_gene: TRBV4-2; d_gene: TRBD2; CDR3aa: CASSQGVGREGADTQYF; CDR3nt: TGTGCCAGCAGCCAGGGGGTCGGGCGGGAGGGGGCAGATACGCAGTATTTT
abundance: .; j_gene: TRBJ2-7; v_gene: TRBV10-3; d_gene: TRBD1; CDR3aa: CAISEKGAVTYEQYF; CDR3nt: TGTGCCATCAGTGAGAAGGGGGCAGTCACCTACGAGCAGTACTTC
abundance: .; j_gene: TRBJ2-1; v_gene: TRBV10-2; d_gene: TRBD2; CDR3aa: CASSETSGGAAYNEQFF; CDR3nt: TGCGCCAGCAGTGAAACTAGCGGGGGGGCCGCATACAATGAGCAGTTCTTC
abundance: .; j_gene: TRBJ1-2; v_gene: TRBV2; d_gene: TRBD1; CDR3aa: CASRAAGQGIGYTF; CDR3nt: TGTGCCAGCAGGGCTGCAGGACAGGGAATTGGGTACACCTTC
abundance: .; j_gene: TRBJ1-2; v_gene: TRBV4-3; d_gene: .; CDR3aa: CASSQVPGVDGYTF; CDR3nt: TGCGCCAGCAGCCAAGTTCCGGGAGTAGATGGCTACACCTTC
abundance: .; j_gene: TRBJ2-2; v_gene: TRBV6-1; d_gene: .; CDR3aa: CASNRANSNTGELFF; CDR3nt: TGTGCCAGCAACAGAGCAAACTCGAACACCGGGGAGCTGTTTTTT
abundance: .; j_gene: TRBJ2-7; v_gene: TRBV29-1; d_gene: .; CDR3aa: CSARQAGGEQYF; CDR3nt: TGCAGCGCCCGACAGGCTGGGGGCGAGCAGTACTTC
abundance: .; j_gene: TRBJ1-1; v_gene: TRBV7-9; d_gene: .; CDR3aa: CASSLGRAEAFF; CDR3nt: TGTGCCAGCAGCTTAGGGCGGGCTGAAGCTTTCTTT
abundance: .; j_gene: TRBJ2-1; v_gene: TRBV6-5; d_gene: .; CDR3aa: CASSSMRTAYNEQFF; CDR3nt: TGTGCCAGCAGTTCCATGAGGACAGCTTACAATGAGCAGTTCTTC
abundance: once; j_gene: TRBJ1-1; v_gene: TRBV25-1; d_gene: .; CDR3aa: CASSEGAGEAFF; CDR3nt: TGTGCCAGCAGTGAAGGGGCAGGTGAGGCTTTCTTT
abundance: .; j_gene: TRBJ2-3; v_gene: TRBV4-1; d_gene: TRBD2; CDR3aa: CASSQSLAASTDTQYF; CDR3nt: TGCGCCAGCAGCCAGTCTCTAGCGGCTAGCACAGATACGCAGTATTTT
abundance: .; j_gene: TRBJ1-2; v_gene: TRBV13; d_gene: .; CDR3aa: CASSSSETINPGHVTSGGYTF; CDR3nt: TGTGCCAGCAGCTCATCCGAGACTATTAACCCGGGACATGTTACTTCTGGTGGCTACACCTTC
abundance: .; j_gene: TRBJ2-1; v_gene: TRBV4-3; d_gene: .; CDR3aa: CASSQRSEGEQFF; CDR3nt: TGCGCCAGCAGCCAACGTTCTGAGGGTGAGCAGTTCTTC
abundance: once; j_gene: TRBJ1-3; v_gene: TRBV11-3; d_gene: .; CDR3aa: CASSSTGSSGNTIYF; CDR3nt: TGTGCCAGCAGCTCGACGGGGAGCTCTGGAAACACCATATATTTT
abundance: .; j_gene: TRBJ2-7; v_gene: TRBV9; d_gene: TRBD1; CDR3aa: CASSVGQGLEQYF; CDR3nt: TGTGCCAGCAGCGTAGGACAGGGCCTCGAGCAGTACTTC